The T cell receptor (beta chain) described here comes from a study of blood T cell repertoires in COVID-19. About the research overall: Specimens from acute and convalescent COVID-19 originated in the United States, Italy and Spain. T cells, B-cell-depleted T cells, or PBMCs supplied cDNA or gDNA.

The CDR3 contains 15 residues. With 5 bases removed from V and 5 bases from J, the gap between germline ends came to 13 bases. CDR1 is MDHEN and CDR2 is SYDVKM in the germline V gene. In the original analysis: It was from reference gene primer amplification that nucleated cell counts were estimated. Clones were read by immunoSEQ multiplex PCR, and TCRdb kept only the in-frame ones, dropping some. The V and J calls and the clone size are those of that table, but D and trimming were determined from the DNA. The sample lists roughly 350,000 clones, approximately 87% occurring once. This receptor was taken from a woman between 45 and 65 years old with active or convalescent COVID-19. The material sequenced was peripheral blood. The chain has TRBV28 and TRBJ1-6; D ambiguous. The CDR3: CASSPPSLHNSPLHF. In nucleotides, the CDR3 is TGTGCCAGCAGTCCCCCGAGCCTTCATAATTCACCCCTCCACTTT.